The present T cell receptor (beta chain) was sequenced within a study of cytomegalovirus exposure and HLA in healthy donors. Study outcomes and limitations: The productive fraction for most TCR beta V segments was about 87% or about 30% in an earlier analysis.

About this clone: The antigen is not known.

These donors, healthy bone marrow donors, were studied. The PCR employed 60 Vbeta primers together with 13 Jbeta primers. TCRdb's copy holds only in-frame clones and misses some; the assay was immunoSEQ multiplex PCR. The data contain about 150,000 clones, approximately 78% of them singletons. This clonotype was obtained from a woman in her forties or fifties in good health and CMV-seropositive. Sequencing used PBMCs.

CDR3 nucleotides: TGTGCCAGCAGTTATATGAGAGCCGGCTCTGGAAACACCATATATTTT. Its protein product is CASSYMRAGSGNTIYF. The chain carries TRBV6-6 and TRBJ1-3; no clear D gene. This CDR3 is built from 16 residues. V was cut by 3 bases and J by 0 bases, with 12 bases left in between. Germline lookup yields CDR1 MNHNY and CDR2 SVGAGI (reference sequence).